This paragraph reports one T cell receptor beta chain. No antigen is known for it. The data belong to a study of cytomegalovirus exposure and HLA in healthy donors. Study-wide results and limits: TCR beta sequences reportedly predicted most subjects' HLA-A and HLA-B alleles accurately. Available immune exposure information was restricted to CMV serostatus only.

CDR1 is LNHDA and CDR2 is SQIVND in the germline V gene (reference sequence). V gave up 4 bases and J gave up 0 bases, with 13 bases separating them. CDR3 length: 16 amino acids. Primers for the PCR totalled 60 Vbeta and 13 Jbeta. The data were produced by immunoSEQ multiplex PCR, yet TCRdb's version contains in-frame clones alone and is incomplete. Among about 98,000 clones listed, roughly 70% were seen once. The TCR comes from a male donor in good health and CMV-seronegative. V usage is TRBV19 and J usage is TRBJ2-1; TRBD2 might be the D (6 bases). The sequenced material came from PBMCs. The CDR3 nucleotides read TGTGCCAGTAGTAAAGCGGGCCCCGCCTCCTACAATGAGCAGTTCTTC. Its translation is CASSKAGPASYNEQFF.